The entry below gives a single T cell receptor (beta chain) sequence along with its context. The antigen remains undetermined. Sampling times: baseline, cycle 4 day 1, cycle 7 day 1. This entry comes from a study of OX40 agonist ivuxolimab in advanced cancers. Study-wide background: Patients were treated with ivuxolimab, an agonistic anti-OX40 (CD134) antibody.

This CDR3 is built from 15 residues. Trimming took 0 bases from V and 7 from J; bases not matched to a gene: 2. In germline, CDR1 is SGHRS, CDR2 YFSETQ. Only in-frame clones appear in the TCRdb table, and some are missing; sequencing was by immunoSEQ multiplex PCR. The repertoire holds 65,000 to 100,000 clones, around 84% seen once, with 6.6% in the top ten. Study observations and caveats: There were, on average, more expanded clones in CD8+ T cells than in CD4+. Normalized T-cell clonal expansion was also low in some nonresponders.

The chain uses TRBV5-1 and TRBJ1-6, with 9 bases identical to TRBD1. The clonotype originates from an adult with an advanced solid tumor such as melanoma, head and neck, liver or kidney cancer. The sequencing used CD4+ or CD8+ T cells sorted from blood, collected in a trial of the OX40 agonist ivuxolimab. The CDR3 DNA follows: TGCGCCAGCAGCTTGGGGGGACAGGGCAATTCACCCCTCCACTTT. This codes for CASSLGGQGNSPLHF.